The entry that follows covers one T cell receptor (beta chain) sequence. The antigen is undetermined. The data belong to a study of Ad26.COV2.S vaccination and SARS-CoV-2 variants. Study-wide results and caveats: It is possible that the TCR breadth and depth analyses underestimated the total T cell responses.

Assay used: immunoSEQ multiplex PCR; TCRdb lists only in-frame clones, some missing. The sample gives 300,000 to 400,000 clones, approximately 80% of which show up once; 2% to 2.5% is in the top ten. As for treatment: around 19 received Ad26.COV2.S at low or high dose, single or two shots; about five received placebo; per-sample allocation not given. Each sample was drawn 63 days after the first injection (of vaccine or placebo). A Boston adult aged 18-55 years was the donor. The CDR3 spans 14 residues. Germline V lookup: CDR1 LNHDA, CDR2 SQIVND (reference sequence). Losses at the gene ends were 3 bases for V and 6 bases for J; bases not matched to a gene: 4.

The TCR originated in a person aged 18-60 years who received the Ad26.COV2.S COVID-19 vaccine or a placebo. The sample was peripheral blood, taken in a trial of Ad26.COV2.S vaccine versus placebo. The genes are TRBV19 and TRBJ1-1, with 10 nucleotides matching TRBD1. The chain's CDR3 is CASSIRQGASEAFF. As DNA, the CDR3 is TGTGCCAGTAGTATCCGACAGGGGGCCTCTGAAGCTTTCTTT.